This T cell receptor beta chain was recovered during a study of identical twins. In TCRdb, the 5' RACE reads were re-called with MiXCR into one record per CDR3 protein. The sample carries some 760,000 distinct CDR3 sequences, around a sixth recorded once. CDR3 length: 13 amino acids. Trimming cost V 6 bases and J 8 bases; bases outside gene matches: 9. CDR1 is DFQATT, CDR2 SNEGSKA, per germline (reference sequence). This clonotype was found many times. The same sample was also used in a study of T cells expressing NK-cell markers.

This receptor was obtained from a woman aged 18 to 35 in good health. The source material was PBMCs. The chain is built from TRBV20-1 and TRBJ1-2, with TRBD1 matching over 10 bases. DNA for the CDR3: TGCAGTGCGCCCTGCCCGGGACAGGGGGGCTACACCTTC. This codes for CSAPCPGQGGYTF.